A single sample gave rise to the 10 T cell receptor beta chains below, sequenced in a study of shared clonotypes between healthy human individuals. Data came from immunoSEQ multiplex PCR; TCRdb stores just in-frame clones and leaves some out. Among 2,500,000 or so clones listed, around 92% were seen once. The source material was naive CD4+ T cells from PBMCs. Indicated subset: CD45RA+ positively selected. These receptors were obtained from a man aged 18 to 35 in good health. Some clones in this sample may be carry-over from other donors' samples.

A word on this clone: The sample has other DNA sequences that encode this CDR3 too. The J gene is TRBJ1-1, the V gene TRBV7-3; D uncertain. V gave up 4 bases and J gave up 0 bases, with 6 bases separating them. The CDR3 contains 13 residues. Germline V gene lookup returns CDR1 SGHTA and CDR2 FQGTGA. CDR3 sequence reads: CASSSTVNTEAFF. Written as DNA, the CDR3 is TGTGCCAGCAGCTCGACCGTGAACACTGAAGCTTTCTTT.

The rearrangement joins TRBV27 to TRBJ2-7; 9 nucleotides match TRBD1. The CDR3 runs 15 residues. With 10 bases clipped from V and 5 bases from J, the junction kept 15 bases outside the gene matches. In germline, CDR1 is MNHEY, CDR2 SMNVEV (reference sequence). In nucleotides, the CDR3 is TGTGCCACCGGCCCCGGGACAGGGACGTACAACGAGCAGTACTTC. The encoded protein is CATGPGTGTYNEQYF.

The chain carries TRBV29-1 and TRBJ2-1, with 8 bases fitting TRBD1. Per the germline V gene, CDR1 is SQVTM and CDR2 is ANQGSEA. The ends lost 3 bases at V and 0 bases at J; junction bases unmatched: 7. This CDR3 has 16 amino acids. CDR3 sequence reads: CSVEVGQGGSYNEQFF. DNA of the CDR3: TGCAGCGTTGAGGTCGGACAGGGTGGCTCCTACAATGAGCAGTTCTTC.

Only one count was recorded for this clone. This sequence joins TRBV9 and TRBJ2-3; D gene unclear. CDR3 length: 15 amino acids. In germline, CDR1 is SGDLS, CDR2 YYNGEE. Trimming took off 0 bases at V and 2 bases at J, with 10 bases between the two ends. In DNA form, the CDR3 reads TGTGCCAGCAGCGTAGGAGCTGCTGCCACAGATACGCAGTATTTT. This translates into CASSVGAAATDTQYF.

The chain employs TRBV7-9 and TRBJ2-5; the D gene could be TRBD1 or TRBD2 (5 bases each). The V end was cut by 2 bases, the J end by 4 bases, with 17 bases between. Germline assignment: CDR1 SEHNR and CDR2 FQNEAQ (reference sequence). The CDR3 is 16 amino acids. The CDR3 nucleotides are TGTGCCAGCAGCTTAAGGGGAACGGGATGGCTAGAGACCCAGTACTTC. Translating gives CASSLRGTGWLETQYF.

V gene TRBV5-6 combines with J gene TRBJ1-5, with a weak D call TRBD1 (6 bases). The CDR3 runs 15 residues. The germline CDR1 and CDR2 sequences are SGHDT and YYEEEE. V lost 4 bases and J lost 4, with 15 bases in between. The CDR3 is CASSVGGGRNQPQHF. For the CDR3, the DNA is TGTGCCAGCAGCGTCGGCGGGGGGCGGAATCAGCCCCAGCATTTT.

V gene TRBV7-6 combines with J gene TRBJ2-7; 10 bases align to TRBD2. This CDR3 contains 15 residues. Germline CDR1 and CDR2: SGHVS and FNYEAQ. J lost 8 bases, V lost 0 bases, and 7 bases had no gene match. Here the CDR3 reads CASSLATSGNFKQYF. CDR3 sequence (DNA): TGTGCCAGCAGCTTAGCTACTAGCGGGAACTTCAAGCAGTACTTC.

The chain joins TRBV30 to TRBJ2-3; D uncertain. Trimming removed 3 bases from V and 6 bases from J, with 7 bases in between. Germline V CDR1 and CDR2: GTSNPN, SVGIG (reference sequence). The CDR3 length is 11 residues. CDR3 DNA sequence: TGTGCCTGGAGCGCGAAGGATACGCAGTATTTT. Translation gives CAWSAKDTQYF. The whole variable domain, filled in from reference TRBV30 and TRBJ2-3, reads SQTIHQWPATLVQPVGSPLSLECTVEGTSNPNLYWYRQAAGRGLQLLFYSVGIGQISSEVPQNLSASRPQDRQFILSSKKLLLSDSGFYLCAWSAKDTQYFGPGTRLTVL.

In the case of this clone: Other DNA sequences in this specimen translate into the identical CDR3. The gene calls are TRBV7-3 and TRBJ2-2; D is ambiguous. The germline V gene encodes CDR1 SGHTA and CDR2 FQGTGA. CDR3 size: 13 residues. With 2 bases removed from V and 3 bases from J, the gap between germline ends came to 4 bases. This CDR3 is CASSLGDTGELFF. CDR3 DNA sequence: TGTGCCAGCAGCTTAGGCGACACCGGGGAGCTGTTTTTT. Full variable domain (outside the CDR3, taken from reference TRBV7-3 and TRBJ2-2): GAGVSQTPSNKVTEKGKYVELRCDPISGHTALYWYRQSLGQGPEFLIYFQGTGAADDSGLPNDRFFAVRPEGSVSTLKIQRTERGDSAVYLCASSLGDTGELFFGEGSRLTVL.

The rearrangement joins TRBV5-6 to TRBJ2-3, with D perhaps matching TRBD1 (5 bases). Trimming pared 1 base from V and 4 bases from J, leaving 19 bases between. Per the germline V gene, CDR1 is SGHDT and CDR2 is YYEEEE. The CDR3 runs 17 residues. CDR3 coding DNA: TGTGCCAGCAGCTTGTTCCAGGGCATAGATGGTTCAGATACGCAGTATTTT. Its protein is CASSLFQGIDGSDTQYF.